This T cell receptor beta chain was identified during a study of T cell responses to AZD1222 COVID-19 vaccine. CDR3 length: 14 amino acids. Germline V gives CDR1 SEHNR, CDR2 FQNEAQ (reference sequence). The V end was cut by 3 bases, the J end by 1 base, with 9 bases between. Study-wide results and caveats: As reported, nearly half of all spike-specific TCRs target variant regions that are unmutated. Spike-specific TCR breadth and depth rose after two AZD1222 doses. Vaccine-associated CD4 TCRs ranged over spike, dominating at 160-218 and 743-854.

Clones were sequenced by immunoSEQ multiplex PCR, and TCRdb holds only the in-frame ones, with some missing. The sample lists over 85,000 clones, roughly nine tenths seen once, with 1.6% in the top ten. This clone appeared once. Its specificity is not known. The sequence derives from an adult in good health. V and J are TRBV7-9 and TRBJ1-1; perhaps TRBD1 as D (6 bases). Sequencing was performed on peripheral blood, taken on day 0 of AZD1222 vaccination. The CDR3 DNA sequence: TGTGCCAGCAGCTTTGGAGGGGGGAACACTGAAGCTTTCTTT. It yields the protein CASSFGGGNTEAFF.